One and the same sample provided the 31 T cell receptor beta chains below, sequenced in a study of blood T cell repertoires in COVID-19. The repertoire was sequenced with immunoSEQ multiplex PCR; TCRdb's copy has only in-frame clones and lacks some. The sample contains about 460,000 clones, 80% to 90% of which appear only once. Sequenced: PBMCs or T cells enriched from blood (not recorded which). The receptor set was obtained from a woman aged 55 to 70 who had recovered from COVID-19.

The chain recombines TRBV7-8 with TRBJ2-2; tentatively, D is TRBD2 (5 bases). Germline V gene sequence: CDR1 SGHVS, CDR2 FQNEAQ. This CDR3 comprises 19 residues. Trimming cost V 3 bases and J 4 bases, with 24 bases left between them. The CDR3 DNA is TGTGCCAGCAGCTTTAGTCGGTCCGGTCCCGGACTGGGCACCGGGGAGCTGTTTTTT. It translates to CASSFSRSGPGLGTGELFF. Complete variable domain (other parts from reference TRBV7-8 and TRBJ2-2): GAGVSQSPRYKVAKRGQDVALRCDPISGHVSLFWYQQALGQGPEFLTYFQNEAQLDKSGLPSDRFFAERPEGSVSTLKIQRTQQEDSAVYLCASSFSRSGPGLGTGELFFGEGSRLTVL.

The chain couples TRBV6-6 to TRBJ2-7; 7 bases are shared with TRBD1. V gave up 8 bases and J gave up 5 bases; unmatched junction bases: 9. Germline-derived CDR1 and CDR2 are MNHNY and SVGAGI (reference sequence). The CDR3 runs to 13 residues. The chain's CDR3 is CASAKTGWDEQYF. The CDR3 DNA sequence: TGTGCCAGCGCCAAGACAGGGTGGGACGAGCAGTACTTC.

V is TRBV7-9 and J is TRBJ1-1; no reliable D call. The length of the CDR3 is 12 residues. CDR1 and CDR2 from the germline V gene are SEHNR and FQNEAQ (reference sequence). Trimming pared 1 base from V and 5 bases from J, leaving 5 bases between. The CDR3 sequence: CASSLELTEAFF. CDR3 nucleotide sequence: TGTGCCAGCAGCTTAGAGCTTACTGAAGCTTTCTTT.

This sequence joins TRBV18 and TRBJ2-7; weak D call: TRBD1 (6 bases). This CDR3 is built from 12 residues. V lost 3 bases and J lost 3, with 6 bases in between. Germline V gene data show CDR1 as KGHSH and CDR2 as LQKENI. CDR3 DNA sequence: TGTGCCAGCTCACCGGACAGCTACGAGCAGTACTTC. It codes for CASSPDSYEQYF.

V is TRBV4-2 and J is TRBJ1-6, with 7 bases matching TRBD1. The trim removed 4 bases at V and 5 bases at J, leaving 2 bases unmatched. Germline V gives CDR1 LGHNA, CDR2 YNFKEQ. The CDR3 extends over 14 amino acids. The CDR3 sequence: CASSLQGNNSPLHF. In DNA form, the CDR3 reads TGTGCCAGCAGCCTACAGGGGAATAATTCACCCCTCCACTTT.

The chain links TRBV7-2 to TRBJ2-1, with 8 bases fitting TRBD2. The CDR3 consists of 17 residues. Germline CDR1 SGHTA, CDR2 FQGNSA. After removal of 5 bases from V and 5 bases from J, the junction contained 14 bases not matched to a gene. CDR3 in amino acids: CASSLRGGGIRNNEQFF. In nucleotides, the CDR3 is TGTGCCAGCAGCCTCAGGGGCGGGGGGATCAGAAACAATGAGCAGTTCTTC.

The rearrangement joins TRBV10-3 to TRBJ1-1; D gene uncertain. Germline CDR1 ENHRY, CDR2 SYGVKD. CDR3 size: 13 residues. Trimming took off 5 bases at V and 0 bases at J, with 7 bases between the two ends. In DNA, the CDR3 is TGTGCCATCAGTCGGGAACTGAACACTGAAGCTTTCTTT. Its protein is CAISRELNTEAFF.

V gene TRBV12-3 or TRBV12-4 combines with J gene TRBJ2-7; D is possibly TRBD1 (6 bases). CDR3 length: 13 residues. V dropped 2 bases and J dropped 3 bases, with 8 bases sitting between them. The CDR3 coding sequence is TGTGCCAGCAGTTTAAACAGGGTCTACGAGCAGTACTTC. Amino acids: CASSLNRVYEQYF.

The rearrangement uses TRBV2 and TRBJ1-3; 7 nucleotides align to TRBD1. Trimming took 5 bases from V and 0 from J; bases not matched to a gene: 7. The length of the CDR3 is 16 residues. Per the germline V gene, CDR1 is SNHLY and CDR2 is FYNNEI. The CDR3 spells CASSIQGWYSGNTIYF. CDR3 DNA: TGTGCCAGCAGTATACAGGGGTGGTACTCTGGAAACACCATATATTTT.

About this clone: The sample carries other DNA sequences with the same CDR3. The rearrangement uses TRBV5-1 and TRBJ1-1; D uncertain. Trimming took off 0 bases at V and 2 bases at J, with 8 bases between the two ends. The germline CDR1 and CDR2 sequences are SGHRS and YFSETQ. There are 14 residues in the CDR3. CDR3 amino acids: CASSLVTGNTEAFF. The CDR3 bases are TGCGCCAGCAGCTTGGTGACGGGAAACACTGAAGCTTTCTTT.

The genes are TRBV6-5 and TRBJ1-4; D is possibly TRBD1 (6 bases). The CDR3 spans 15 residues. Germline CDR1 reads MNHEY; CDR2 reads SVGAGI. The V gene lost 6 bases and the J gene lost 0 bases, with 11 bases spanning the gap. Here the CDR3 reads CASRPWTATNEKLFF. Written as DNA, the CDR3 is TGTGCCAGCAGACCCTGGACAGCAACTAATGAAAAACTGTTTTTT.

The rearrangement joins TRBV30 to TRBJ1-1, with 7 bases that match TRBD1. V shed 2 bases, J shed 3 bases, and the junction held 3 bases outside the gene matches. Germline V gene data show CDR1 as GTSNPN and CDR2 as SVGIG (reference sequence). This CDR3 region has 13 residues. This CDR3 is CAWSSGGYTEAFF. The CDR3 DNA reads as TGTGCCTGGAGTTCAGGGGGATACACTGAAGCTTTCTTT.

The genes are TRBV6-5 and TRBJ2-2; D may be TRBD2 (6 bases). CDR1 MNHEY and CDR2 SVGAGI come from the germline V gene. With 8 bases removed from V and 0 bases from J, the gap between germline ends came to 13 bases. The CDR3 spans 15 residues. CDR3 in DNA: TGTGCCAGCCACGCGGGGACGACGAACACCGGGGAGCTGTTTTTT. Protein product: CASHAGTTNTGELFF.

The chain has TRBV10-3 and TRBJ1-4; 8 nucleotides match TRBD1. Trimming took 2 bases from V and 5 from J; bases not matched to a gene: 4. The germline gives CDR1 ENHRY, CDR2 SYGVKD. This CDR3 has 15 residues. The CDR3, as DNA: TGTGCCATCAGTGAGACGACAGGGGAGAATGAAAAACTGTTTTTT. Its translation: CAISETTGENEKLFF.

The gene calls are TRBV15 and TRBJ2-3, with D perhaps TRBD2 (7 bases). The V gene's germline CDR1 is LNHNV and CDR2 YYDKDF (reference sequence). V was trimmed by 0 bases and J by 1 base, leaving 17 bases between them. CDR3 length: 18 residues. CDR3 DNA: TGTGCCACCAGCAGAGATGTGGGGGGGCCATATCGCACAGATACGCAGTATTTT. Translating gives CATSRDVGGPYRTDTQYF.

The gene calls are TRBV23-1 and TRBJ1-4; 10 bases are shared with TRBD1. TRBV23-1 is sorted into the ORF group, with uncertain function. The CDR3 is 15 residues long. The junction had 5 bases not matched to a gene; V was cut back by 2 bases and J by 8 bases. The CDR3 DNA reads TGCGCCAGCAGTCAACGGGACAGGGGCAAGGAAAAACTGTTTTTT. Encoded protein: CASSQRDRGKEKLFF.

The chain is built from TRBV18 and TRBJ1-3; TRBD1 agrees at 9 bases. Unmatched junction bases numbered 1, after V lost 3 bases and J lost 1 base. CDR1 and CDR2 from the germline V gene are KGHSH and LQKENI. The CDR3 covers 15 residues. The CDR3 region is CASSPTGGSGNTIYF. In DNA, the CDR3 is TGTGCCAGCTCACCGACAGGGGGATCTGGAAACACCATATATTTT.

This clone was detected once. This chain uses TRBV7-9 with TRBJ1-1; D is unresolved. The CDR3 has 13 amino acids. The germline CDR1 and CDR2 sequences are SEHNR and FQNEAQ (reference sequence). Trimming stripped 8 bases from V and 0 bases from J, with 10 bases between. The CDR3 here is CASLNYLNTEAFF. In DNA, the CDR3 is TGTGCCAGCCTCAACTACTTGAACACTGAAGCTTTCTTT.

The rearrangement joins TRBV7-9 to TRBJ2-7; 8 bases align to TRBD1. CDR1 is SEHNR and CDR2 is FQNEAQ in the germline V gene (reference sequence). The CDR3 totals 16 residues. V lost 4 bases to trimming and J lost 4 bases; unmatched junction nucleotides: 12. CDR3: CASSSTGQGRVYEQYF. DNA for the CDR3: TGTGCCAGCAGCTCTACCGGACAGGGAAGAGTGTACGAGCAGTACTTC.

V and J are TRBV15 and TRBJ1-1; D is undetermined. V was clipped by 1 base and J by 0 bases, with 6 bases between them. Germline CDR1 reads LNHNV; CDR2 reads YYDKDF (reference sequence). The CDR3 length is 14 residues. The CDR3 DNA reads TGTGCCACCAGCAGAGGGGAGATGAACACTGAAGCTTTCTTT. This codes for CATSRGEMNTEAFF.

This chain joins TRBV12-3 or TRBV12-4 and TRBJ1-1; the match to TRBD1 covers 11 bases. The length of the CDR3 is 13 residues. Losses at the gene ends were 4 bases for V and 5 bases for J; bases not matched to a gene: 0. The CDR3 nucleotides read TGTGCCAGCAGTTGGGACAGGGGGACTGAAGCTTTCTTT. It yields the protein CASSWDRGTEAFF.

V is TRBV29-1 and J is TRBJ2-3, with D maybe TRBD2 (7 bases). The CDR3 is 15 residues long. V lost 6 bases and J lost 1, with 17 bases in between. Germline V gives CDR1 SQVTM, CDR2 ANQGSEA. The CDR3 sequence: CSVPPGGAGTDTQYF. Written as DNA, the CDR3 is TGCAGCGTCCCCCCGGGGGGCGCGGGCACAGATACGCAGTATTTT.

The chain uses TRBV5-5 and TRBJ1-2; 8 positions match TRBD1. Germline CDR1 reads SGHKS; CDR2 reads YYEKEE (reference sequence). Trimming took 0 bases from V and 8 from J; bases not matched to a gene: 3. There are 13 residues in the CDR3. CDR3 DNA: TGTGCCAGCAGCTTGGACAGGGGGAGCGGCTACACCTTC. Protein product: CASSLDRGSGYTF. Drawing the rest from reference TRBV5-5 and TRBJ1-2, the complete variable domain is DAGVTQSPTHLIKTRGQQVTLRCSPISGHKSVSWYQQVLGQGPQFIFQYYEKEERGRGNFPDRFSARQFPNYSSELNVNALLLGDSALYLCASSLDRGSGYTFGSGTRLTVV.

The count of this clone is one. J is TRBJ2-1 and V is TRBV5-1, with TRBD2 identical over 13 bases. CDR1 SGHRS and CDR2 YFSETQ come from the germline V gene. CDR3 length equals 18 residues. Trimming cost V 4 bases and J 2 bases; bases outside gene matches: 9. The CDR3 nucleotides are TGCGCCAGCAGCCCTGGGGGGACTAGCGGGGTGACCTACAATGAGCAGTTCTTC. Encoded protein: CASSPGGTSGVTYNEQFF.

For this clone: The junction does not match germline at one end; this may be a read error. This sequence joins TRBV19 and TRBJ1-2, with 7 bases fitting TRBD1. This CDR3 spans 12 amino acids. Germline V CDR1 and CDR2: LNHDA, SQIVND (reference sequence). The CDR3 region is CASRPQGLSLSF. CDR3 nucleotides: TGTGCCAGTAGGCCACAGGGGTTGAGCCTCTCCTTC.

The V gene is TRBV2, the J gene TRBJ2-7; TRBD1 is a possible D gene (6 bases). V was clipped by 5 bases and J by 0 bases, with 14 bases between them. Germline CDR1 and CDR2: SNHLY and FYNNEI. This CDR3 has 15 residues. The chain's CDR3 is CASSTTGGFSYEQYV. The CDR3, as DNA: TGTGCCAGCAGTACGACAGGTGGATTCTCCTACGAGCAGTACGTC.

V is TRBV6-2 or TRBV6-3 and J is TRBJ1-2, with D hard to call. Trimming removed 2 bases from V and 11 bases from J, with 15 bases in between. CDR3 size: 13 residues. Germline CDR1 and CDR2: MNHEY and SVGEGT. CDR3 residues: CASSYRNREGYTF. In DNA form, the CDR3 reads TGTGCCAGCAGTTACCGGAACCGGGAAGGTTACACCTTC.

V usage is TRBV2 and J usage is TRBJ2-4; 7 bases match TRBD2. Trimming at V came to 4 bases and at J to 8 bases, leaving 5 bases not matched to a gene. The CDR3 loop spans 13 amino acids. Germline V CDR1 and CDR2: SNHLY, FYNNEI. The DNA for the CDR3 is TGTGCCAGCAGTGGGGGGGGGAATTACATTCAGTACTTC. Residues: CASSGGGNYIQYF.

The rearrangement uses TRBV2 and TRBJ1-1; 7 nucleotides line up with TRBD1. Unmatched junction bases numbered 9, after V lost 8 bases and J lost 0 bases. CDR1 SNHLY and CDR2 FYNNEI come from the germline V gene. The CDR3 length is 15 residues. The CDR3 sequence is CASSSTGTLNTEAFF. Here the CDR3 DNA reads TGTGCCAGCTCATCGACAGGGACTCTGAACACTGAAGCTTTCTTT.

V and J are TRBV4-1 and TRBJ1-2; D perhaps matches TRBD1 (5 bases). This CDR3 region has 15 residues. With 2 bases removed from V and 3 bases from J, the gap between germline ends came to 13 bases. Germline assignment: CDR1 MGHRA and CDR2 YSYEKL. The CDR3 sequence is CASSQFPGSDYGYTF. The CDR3 bases are TGCGCCAGCAGCCAATTTCCAGGGTCTGACTATGGCTACACCTTC.

This clone was counted a single time. The CDR3 DNA is TGTGCCAGCTCACCAACTAGGTCCTACAATGAGCAGTTCTTC. Its translation is CASSPTRSYNEQFF. The chain links TRBV18 to TRBJ2-1; possible D gene TRBD2, 5 bases. V lost 2 bases and J lost 1, with 6 bases in between. The germline V gene has CDR1 KGHSH and CDR2 LQKENI. The CDR3 is made up of 14 amino acids.